Given below is one TCR beta chain in context. Its antigen is not known. The data are from a study of T cells after posttransplantation cyclophosphamide. Measured with immunoSEQ multiplex PCR; TCRdb has only the in-frame clones, and not every one. The data show about 19,000 clones, under 99% seen once. V trimming: 1 base; J trimming: 3 bases; junction bases outside the gene matches: 5. Germline V gene sequence: CDR1 SGHTA, CDR2 FQGNSA. The CDR3 consists of 16 residues. General study findings and limits: After PTCy, TRB diversity resembled that of CNI/methotrexate controls. Skin or GI-infiltrating T cells shared few TRB sequences with blood. Later post-transplant blood repertoires were often dominated by donor CD8+ memory clones.

Cells defined as naive were viable CD3+CD4+ or CD3+CD8+ and CCR7+CD45RA+CD45RO-CD95-CD27+CD28+. On the day of bone marrow donation, the related graft donor provided peripheral blood. The clonotype comes from a man aged 35-49 years in good health, CMV-negative, and a related stem cell transplant donor. The genes are TRBV7-2 and TRBJ2-7; 11 bases map to TRBD2. Sequenced input: naive CD4+ T cells sorted from PBMCs. This CDR3 is CASSLEGTSGVYEQYF. The CDR3 DNA reads TGTGCCAGCAGCTTAGAGGGGACTAGCGGAGTCTACGAGCAGTACTTC.